This TCR beta chain is drawn from a study of blood T cell repertoires in acute mononucleosis (dated by TCRdb to between 2020 and 2021). Broadly, across the study: Acute-phase samples, representing the primary response, were taken within 2 weeks of symptom onset. In acute infection, YVL-BR-specific cells made up a mean of about 2.1% of blood CD8 T cells and GLC-BM-specific cells made up a mean of roughly 0.99%. The mean EBV load in blood was 3.5 to 4 log10 genome copies per million B cells during acute infection, compared with 2.6 at convalescence. General findings and caveats noted by the study authors: Although only 8% to 10% of unique acute clonotypes carried over into convalescence, these persisting clonotypes made up most of the response, and the remainder were seemingly replaced by new, diverse de novo clonotypes. With only a few donors in the cohort, group averages were based on very few individuals. The low acute-to-convalescent clonotype overlap might be partly explained by sampling error, because only a fraction of each donor's blood was analyzed. Both chains appeared to be involved in GLC-BM selection, with public TCRbeta motifs on BV14-BJ2 and BV20-BJ1 being observed alongside a TCRalpha motif on AV5-AJ31.

What this sample's time point label stands for: acute infectious mononucleosis, at clinical presentation within 2 weeks of symptom onset (visit 1). The study tracked CD8 T cell responses to two immunodominant EBV epitopes, BRLF1 109 (YVL-BR) and BMLF1 280 (GLC-BM), over primary infection. Primary EBV infection was taken to be indicated by a positive serum heterophile antibody test and EBV viral capsid antigen-specific IgM. Magnetic positive selection (MACS) was first used to enrich total CD8 T cells from PBMCs. A FACSAria III was used to sort live CD3+ CD8+ tetramer+ cells to a purity above 85%. A PE-conjugated tetramer loaded with the BMLF1 280-288 peptide was used for cell sorting. At both acute infection and convalescence, EBV epitope-specific CD8 T cells were tetramer-sorted, and the TCR repertoires of those cells were deep-sequenced directly ex vivo. Three people aged roughly 18 to 29 with clinical acute infectious mononucleosis and laboratory evidence of primary EBV infection were used as donors. Heparinized peripheral blood was collected once when donors presented clinically with mononucleosis symptoms and a second time roughly 6 months afterward. Ficoll-Paque density gradient centrifugation was used to isolate PBMCs.

For TCR profiling, total RNA from at least 9,000 sorted tetramer+ CD8 T cells was reverse transcribed into cDNA. PCR with primers that anneal to V and J regions amplified CDR3 regions and added unique molecular identifiers to track templates. TCRalpha and TCRbeta chains were profiled using the immunoSEQ platform, including its sequencing and error-correction standards. On the authors' methods: Clonal copy numbers were corrected for sequencing and PCR errors, and CDR3s were defined per IMGT conventions. Analysis was limited to productive rearrangements and used immunoSEQ Analyzer versions 2.0 and 3.0, and gene-pairing frequencies were further processed in Microsoft Excel. Circos plots were used to visualize V-J pairings, and MEME together with a custom motifSearch program was used to find CDR3 motifs. The probability of generation of TCR sequences was calculated using the OLGA algorithm. Clonotypes seen at both visits were called persistent; those seen only acutely were nonpersistent; those seen only at convalescence were de novo. An amino acid clonotype used by more than one donor was defined as a public TCR. The table was pulled from immuneACCESS by TCRdb, which kept in-frame rearrangements only. Such tables lose some clones; where checked, under half of the loss comes from unresolved V genes, and the rest has no known cause. V and J calls and clone size come straight from that table; D and trimming were deduced from the DNA. For this sample there are some 1,400 clones; 25% appear just once. The ten largest clonotypes hold about 50% of the sample.

This clone turned up a few times. Base qualities are not recorded, but no much larger clone differs from it by a single base. According to the germline V gene, CDR1 reads SQVTM and CDR2 reads ANQGSEA. Unmatched junction bases come to 9, with V trimmed by 8 bases and J by 4 bases. The CDR3 starts with the cysteine, ends with the phenylalanine, and has 13 residues. Only the CDR3 DNA is retained, 39 bases long and in frame from the first base. The chain couples TRBV29-1 to TRBJ1-1, and 8 junction bases match TRBD1. The TCR sequence derives from a woman aged 18-29 years with infectious mononucleosis caused by EBV. Sequenced here: EBV GLC epitope tetramer+ CD8+ T cells sorted from PBMCs, sampled during acute infectious mononucleosis. This specimen's cell subset or site label, interpreted: CD8 T cells binding tetramer with EBV BMLF1 280-288 peptide (GLC-BM). The nucleotide sequence reads TGCAGCCTGGGGGGACAGGCGACCACTGAAGCTTTCTTT. This translates into CSLGGQATTEAFF. Supplemented by the reference TRBV29-1 and TRBJ1-1 proteins around the CDR3, the complete variable domain is SAVISQKPSRDICQRGTSLTIQCQVDSQVTMMFWYRQQPGQSLTLIATANQGSEATYESGFVIDKFPISRPNLTFSTLTVSNMSPEDSSIYLCSLGGQATTEAFFGQGTRLTVV.